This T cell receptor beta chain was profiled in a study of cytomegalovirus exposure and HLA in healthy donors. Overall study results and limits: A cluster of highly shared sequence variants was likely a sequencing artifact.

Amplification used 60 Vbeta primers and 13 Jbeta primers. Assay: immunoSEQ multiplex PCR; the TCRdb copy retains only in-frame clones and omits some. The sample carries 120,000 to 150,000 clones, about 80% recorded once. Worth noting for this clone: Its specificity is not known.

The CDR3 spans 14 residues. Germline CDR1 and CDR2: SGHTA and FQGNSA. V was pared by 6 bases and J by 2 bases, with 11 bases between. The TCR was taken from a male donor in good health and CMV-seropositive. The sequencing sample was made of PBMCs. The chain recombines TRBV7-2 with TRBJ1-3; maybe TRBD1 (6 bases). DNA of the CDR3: TGTGCCAGCAGGAGATCAGGGGCTGGAAACACCATATATTTT. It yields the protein CASRRSGAGNTIYF.